Sequencing of this TCR beta chain was carried out in a study of T cells after yellow fever vaccination. This CDR3 contains 14 residues. V shed 1 base and J 10 bases; nucleotides not matched to a gene: 1. Germline CDR1 and CDR2: LGHDT and YNNKEL (reference sequence). This clonotype was seen a handful of times. Its antigen remains unidentified. Findings of the study overall: Reappearance after the booster was observed for most primary-vaccination clones (roughly 97% CD4, around 90% CD8). Peak timing came faster in the weaker secondary response, day 5 versus 15.

TCRdb re-analysed the 5' RACE reads in MiXCR, keeping a single row per CDR3 protein. The sample includes hundreds of thousands of distinct CDR3 sequences, around 20% seen only once; the top ten take 18%. The sequences come from PBMCs, collected before the yellow fever booster vaccination. This chain connects TRBV3-1 to TRBJ1-6; 10 bases are a match to TRBD1. The origin of this receptor is a man between 18 and 35 years old who received the YFV17D yellow fever vaccine. The CDR3 coding sequence is TGTGCCAGCAGCCAAGGGGACAGGGGATCACCCCTCCACTTT. It codes for CASSQGDRGSPLHF.